This TCR beta chain was retrieved from a study of CD8 T cells in ankylosing spondylitis. General study results and limits: Within peripheral blood, clones linked to disease were CD8+ and relatively rare. Reactive arthritis synovial fluid and blood previously showed some of these motif variants.

The germline CDR1 and CDR2 sequences are MNHNS and SASEGT. The CDR3 sequence is 17 residues long. Losses at the gene ends were 6 bases for V and 0 bases for J; bases not matched to a gene: 10. Quantitative 5'-RACE with molecular barcodes produced the TCR beta libraries. Each CDR3 protein is one row after TCRdb ran MiXCR on the 5' RACE reads. The table lists 110,000 to 150,000 distinct CDR3 sequences, roughly 8% of them singletons, with under 7.5% in the top ten. The sample holds many counts of this clonotype. Its antigen is undetermined. The clonotype was recovered from a male donor with ankylosing spondylitis. The chain is built from TRBV6-1 and TRBJ1-5; 8 bases are shared with TRBD1. Sample: synovial fluid, either unsorted or a sorted T cell fraction (not recorded which). Here the CDR3 reads CASRFPGQAYSNQPQHF. The DNA for the CDR3 is TGTGCCAGCAGGTTTCCGGGACAGGCCTATAGCAATCAGCCCCAGCATTTT.